This T cell receptor beta chain was captured in a study of blood T cell repertoires in COVID-19. J lost 5 bases, V lost 2 bases, and 11 bases had no gene match. The germline gives CDR1 SGHTA, CDR2 FQGNSA. The CDR3 contains 16 residues. Sequencing used immunoSEQ multiplex PCR; TCRdb keeps in-frame clones, though not all of them. The table records some 42,000 clones, approximately 90% of them present only once. The clonotype originates from a human donor in a cohort sampled during active COVID-19. Sequencing was performed on peripheral blood. The chain uses TRBV7-2 and TRBJ2-7; TRBD2 aligns across 8 bases. The CDR3 sequence is CASSLNGGANSNEQYF. CDR3 nucleotide sequence: TGTGCCAGCAGCTTAAACGGGGGGGCCAATTCCAACGAGCAGTACTTC.